One and the same sample provided the 23 T cell receptor beta chains below, sequenced in a study of cytomegalovirus exposure and HLA in healthy donors. The PCR used 60 Vbeta and 13 Jbeta primers. Some clones are missing from TCRdb's copy, which holds only in-frame ones; the method was immunoSEQ multiplex PCR. The repertoire has approximately 150,000 clones, about four fifths of them found once; the top ten carry under 5%. The sequenced sample was PBMCs. The receptors stem from a man younger than 30 in good health and CMV-seronegative.

The chain joins TRBV27 to TRBJ2-1, with 8 bases identical to TRBD2. J was trimmed by 5 bases and V by 5 bases; bases with no gene match: 5. The CDR3 sequence is 14 residues long. The germline CDR1 and CDR2 sequences are MNHEY and SMNVEV (reference sequence). CDR3 loop: CASSLQAGDNEQFF. The DNA for the CDR3 is TGTGCCAGCAGTCTCCAAGCGGGGGACAATGAGCAGTTCTTC.

The DNA for the CDR3 is TGTGCCAGCAGCTTAGTGTATAAGGACAGCTTATACAATGAGCAGTTCTTC. Its translation: CASSLVYKDSLYNEQFF. This rearrangement joins TRBV7-9 to TRBJ2-1, with a weak D call TRBD1 (6 bases). V lost 1 base and J 4 bases, leaving 17 bases between the germline ends. Germline CDR1 and CDR2: SEHNR and FQNEAQ (reference sequence). This CDR3 comprises 17 residues.

The rearrangement joins TRBV4-1 to TRBJ1-4, with D possibly matching TRBD1 (5 bases). Germline V gene lookup returns CDR1 MGHRA and CDR2 YSYEKL. This CDR3 has 15 residues. With 2 bases removed from V and 8 bases from J, the gap between germline ends came to 15 bases. CDR3 residues: CASSQFGGSGEKLFF. DNA of the CDR3: TGCGCCAGCAGCCAATTCGGGGGTTCGGGGGAAAAACTGTTTTTT.

A single count supports this clone. The V and J genes are TRBV9 and TRBJ2-7; 7 bases agree with TRBD1. The length of the CDR3 is 13 residues. Unmatched junction bases numbered 9, after V lost 7 bases and J lost 5 bases. From germline, CDR1 is SGDLS and CDR2 YYNGEE. This CDR3 reads CASGRQGVDEQYF. In nucleotides, the CDR3 is TGTGCCAGCGGCAGGCAGGGGGTCGACGAGCAGTACTTC.

V gene TRBV27 combines with J gene TRBJ2-1; TRBD2 agrees at 13 bases. The CDR3 has 16 residues. Germline loops: CDR1 MNHEY, CDR2 SMNVEV (reference sequence). J lost 9 bases, V lost 5 bases, and 10 bases had no gene match. CDR3 in DNA: TGTGCCAGCAGTGCCTATACTAGCGGGGGGGCGGCTGAGCAGTTCTTC. Translation gives CASSAYTSGGAAEQFF.

The chain is built from TRBV28 and TRBJ2-1; TRBD2 might be the D (6 bases). CDR1 MDHEN and CDR2 SYDVKM come from the germline V gene. Trimming removed 5 bases at V and 3 bases at J, with 17 bases between. This CDR3 is 16 amino acids long. This chain's CDR3 is CASSPPGGAVYNEQFF. CDR3 DNA sequence: TGTGCCAGCAGTCCACCCGGGGGAGCGGTCTACAATGAGCAGTTCTTC.

Only a few counts were recorded for this clone. V gene TRBV2 combines with J gene TRBJ1-4; 7 bases match TRBD1. Trimming removed 2 bases from V and 6 bases from J; junction bases left unmatched: 6. There are 15 residues in the CDR3. Germline V gene lookup returns CDR1 SNHLY and CDR2 FYNNEI. The CDR3 reads CASSEIETGDEKLFF. In DNA form, the CDR3 reads TGTGCCAGCAGTGAAATAGAAACAGGGGATGAAAAACTGTTTTTT.

The gene calls are TRBV7-2 and TRBJ1-5; 8 positions match TRBD1. The CDR3 runs 15 residues. Trimming took 1 base from V and 4 from J; bases not matched to a gene: 3. Germline V gives CDR1 SGHTA, CDR2 FQGNSA. This CDR3 reads CASSLVGQVNQPQHF. In nucleotides, the CDR3 is TGTGCCAGCAGCTTAGTGGGACAGGTGAATCAGCCCCAGCATTTT.

In this sample, this clone turned up a few times. The chain carries TRBV6-5 and TRBJ2-6, with no clear D. This CDR3 has 14 residues. V lost 3 bases to trimming and J lost 0 bases, with 3 bases between them. The germline CDR1 and CDR2 sequences are MNHEY and SVGAGI. The CDR3 nucleotides are TGTGCCAGCAGTTATCTCTCTGGGGCCAACGTCCTGACTTTC. It is translated as CASSYLSGANVLTF.

The V call is TRBV20-1, the J call TRBJ1-4; D call uncertain. The CDR3 has 11 residues. Trimming shortened V by 1 base and J by 8 bases, and 5 bases separated the two germline ends. Germline V gives CDR1 DFQATT, CDR2 SNEGSKA (reference sequence). This CDR3 is CSARGVEKLFF. In DNA form, the CDR3 reads TGCAGTGCTAGAGGCGTAGAAAAACTGTTTTTT.

V gene TRBV2 combines with J gene TRBJ2-5, with 11 bases lining up with TRBD1. The CDR3 has 17 residues. The V gene end was trimmed by 5 bases and the J gene end by 5 bases; junction bases not matched to a gene: 13. Germline V CDR1 and CDR2: SNHLY, FYNNEI. CDR3 in DNA: TGTGCCAGCAGTCCCCGGGCCGGACAGGGGGCTGGGGAGACCCAGTACTTC. Its protein product is CASSPRAGQGAGETQYF. Full variable domain (outside the CDR3, taken from reference TRBV2 and TRBJ2-5): EPEVTQTPSHQVTQMGQEVILRCVPISNHLYFYWYRQILGQKVEFLVSFYNNEISEKSEIFDDQFSVERPDGSNFTLKIRSTKLEDSAMYFCASSPRAGQGAGETQYFGPGTRLLVL.

This clone was found once. The rearrangement joins TRBV9 to TRBJ1-1; a weak D match, TRBD1 (6 bases). In germline, CDR1 is SGDLS, CDR2 YYNGEE. V gave up 0 bases and J gave up 0 bases, with 15 bases separating them. The CDR3 has 17 residues. CDR3 sequence: CASSVDPLGGVNTEAFF. Here the CDR3 DNA reads TGTGCCAGCAGCGTAGATCCTCTAGGGGGGGTGAACACTGAAGCTTTCTTT. Combining the CDR3 with reference TRBV9 and TRBJ1-1 gives the whole variable domain DSGVTQTPKHLITATGQRVTLRCSPRSGDLSVYWYQQSLDQGLQFLIQYYNGEERAKGNILERFSAQQFPDLHSELNLSSLELGDSALYFCASSVDPLGGVNTEAFFGQGTRLTVV.

The rearrangement uses TRBV10-3 and TRBJ1-2, with 9 nucleotides matching TRBD1. Germline V gene sequence: CDR1 ENHRY, CDR2 SYGVKD. V lost 4 bases to trimming and J lost 4 bases; unmatched junction nucleotides: 16. This CDR3 is 18 amino acids long. The CDR3 spells CAISGTIDRDRAPYGYTF. For the CDR3, the DNA is TGTGCCATCAGTGGAACGATAGACCGGGACAGGGCTCCCTATGGCTACACCTTC.

The chain joins TRBV6-5 to TRBJ2-5; 7 bases match TRBD2. The CDR3 totals 15 residues. After removal of 2 bases from V and 2 bases from J, the junction contained 5 bases not matched to a gene. The germline gives CDR1 MNHEY, CDR2 SVGAGI. DNA for the CDR3: TGTGCCAGCAGTTACACGGCGGGGGTGCAAGAGACCCAGTACTTC. It is translated as CASSYTAGVQETQYF.

The rearrangement links TRBV7-8 to TRBJ1-6, with D possibly matching TRBD1 (5 bases). This CDR3 spans 16 amino acids. Trimming shortened V by 3 bases and J by 0 bases, and 9 bases separated the two germline ends. Germline values: CDR1 SGHVS, CDR2 FQNEAQ. This CDR3 is CASSFRDSSYNSPLHF. The CDR3 coding sequence is TGTGCCAGCAGCTTCCGTGACAGCTCCTATAATTCACCCCTCCACTTT. Variable domain in full (rest from reference TRBV7-8 and TRBJ1-6): GAGVSQSPRYKVAKRGQDVALRCDPISGHVSLFWYQQALGQGPEFLTYFQNEAQLDKSGLPSDRFFAERPEGSVSTLKIQRTQQEDSAVYLCASSFRDSSYNSPLHFGNGTRLTVT.

This clone was recorded once. This sequence joins TRBV2 and TRBJ1-3; TRBD1 aligns across 8 bases. Germline V gives CDR1 SNHLY, CDR2 FYNNEI. This CDR3 has 14 amino acids. The V and J ends lost 7 bases and 3 bases, in that order; junction bases with no gene match: 5. This chain's CDR3 is CASKQGASGNTIYF. The CDR3 DNA follows: TGTGCCAGCAAGCAGGGGGCCAGTGGAAACACCATATATTTT.

The chain uses TRBV15 and TRBJ2-4; 7 bases align to TRBD2. CDR1 and CDR2 (germline): LNHNV, YYDKDF (reference sequence). There are 19 residues in the CDR3. The ends lost 3 bases at V and 3 bases at J; junction bases unmatched: 17. The CDR3 here is CATSSPGGWGEVGKNIQYF. In DNA, the CDR3 is TGTGCCACCAGCAGCCCCGGGGGGTGGGGGGAGGTCGGCAAAAACATTCAGTACTTC.

The V call is TRBV28, the J call TRBJ2-7, with TRBD2 identical over 10 bases. From germline, CDR1 is MDHEN and CDR2 SYDVKM. Trimming removed 3 bases from V and 2 bases from J; junction bases left unmatched: 10. The CDR3 spans 17 residues. CDR3 residues: CASSFPLLAGDAYEQYF. CDR3 DNA sequence: TGTGCCAGCAGTTTTCCCCTCCTAGCGGGGGACGCCTACGAGCAGTACTTC.

Only a few counts were recorded for this clone. The chain uses TRBV4-3 and TRBJ1-5, with D perhaps TRBD1 (6 bases). Germline lookup yields CDR1 LGHNA and CDR2 YSLEER. The CDR3 spans 16 residues. The germline V and J ends were trimmed by 1 base and 0 bases, with 10 bases remaining between them. The CDR3 DNA is TGCGCCAGCAGCCAAGGGACAGATTATAGCAATCAGCCCCAGCATTTT. It translates to CASSQGTDYSNQPQHF.

The chain couples TRBV4-1 to TRBJ2-2; 10 bases align to TRBD1. Trimming removed 3 bases from V and 6 bases from J; junction bases left unmatched: 4. The CDR3 extends over 15 amino acids. Germline CDR1 and CDR2: MGHRA and YSYEKL. CDR3: CASSQTGGIAGELFF. CDR3 sequence (DNA): TGCGCCAGCAGCCAGACAGGGGGCATAGCCGGGGAGCTGTTTTTT.

The chain couples TRBV7-8 to TRBJ1-1; possibly TRBD1 for D (5 bases). Looked up from germline, CDR1 is SGHVS and CDR2 is FQNEAQ. The CDR3 loop spans 14 amino acids. Trimming pared 5 bases from V and 3 bases from J, leaving 13 bases between. The CDR3 protein is CASSPRDRYTEAFF. The CDR3 DNA follows: TGTGCCAGCAGCCCCCGCGACAGATACACTGAAGCTTTCTTT.

The CDR3 loop is CAIMGSFETGIIEQYF. The CDR3 coding sequence is TGTGCCATCATGGGTTCCTTCGAGACAGGGATTATCGAGCAGTACTTC. The J gene is TRBJ2-7, the V gene TRBV10-3, with 7 bases matching TRBD1. The V gene's germline CDR1 is ENHRY and CDR2 SYGVKD. CDR3 length: 16 amino acids. The J segment lost 6 bases and the V segment lost 7 bases, leaving 18 bases of the junction unmatched.

This clone was seen once. The chain has TRBV27 and TRBJ2-1; TRBD1 agrees at 8 bases. The germline gives CDR1 MNHEY, CDR2 SMNVEV (reference sequence). The CDR3 spans 16 residues. With 3 bases clipped from V and 5 bases from J, the junction kept 9 bases outside the gene matches. As DNA, the CDR3 is TGTGCCAGCAGTTTTATCCGGGACAGGTATAACAATGAGCAGTTCTTC. The encoded protein is CASSFIRDRYNNEQFF.